This T cell receptor (beta chain) was sequenced in a study of T cells in severe cutaneous drug reactions. Findings and caveats of the study: Tolerant-control and healthy-donor PBMC lacked or rarely had the public CDR3 found in blisters.

Libraries were made by iRepertoire multiplex PCR with TCR subtype-specific primers for bulk and single-cell sequencing. Using the multiplex PCR reads, TCRdb records one entry per CDR3 protein without DNA. The sample table sets out over 20,000 distinct CDR3 sequences. The CDR3 is 16 residues long. Germline loops: CDR1 LGHDT, CDR2 YNNKEL (reference sequence). The donors had carbamazepine-induced Stevens-Johnson syndrome or toxic epidermal necrolysis. Concerning this clonotype: Antigen specificity is unknown.

This chain uses TRBV3-1 with TRBJ2-3; lacking DNA, the TRBD2 call made by TCRdb goes unchecked. Sample: PBMCs. The sequence was obtained from a human donor with toxic epidermal necrolysis, a severe cutaneous drug reaction. The CDR3 sequence is CASSQDLLAGFHTQYF.